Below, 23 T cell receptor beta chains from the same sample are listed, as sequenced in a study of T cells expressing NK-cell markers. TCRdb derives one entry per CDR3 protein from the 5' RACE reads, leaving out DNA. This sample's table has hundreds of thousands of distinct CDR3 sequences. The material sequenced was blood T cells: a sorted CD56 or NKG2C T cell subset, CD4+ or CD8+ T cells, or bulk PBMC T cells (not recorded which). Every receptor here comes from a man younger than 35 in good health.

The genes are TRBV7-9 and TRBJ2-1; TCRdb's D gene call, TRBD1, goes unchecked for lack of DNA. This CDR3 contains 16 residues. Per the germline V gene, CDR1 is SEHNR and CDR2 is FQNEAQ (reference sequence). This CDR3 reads CASSLGTGQGLNEQFF.

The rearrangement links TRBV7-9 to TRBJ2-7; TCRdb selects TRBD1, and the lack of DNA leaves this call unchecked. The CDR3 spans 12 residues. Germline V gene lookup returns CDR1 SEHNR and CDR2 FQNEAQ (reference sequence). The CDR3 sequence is CASSIQGYEQYF.

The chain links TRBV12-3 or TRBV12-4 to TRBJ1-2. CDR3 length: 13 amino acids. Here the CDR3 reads CASSLNANYGYTF.

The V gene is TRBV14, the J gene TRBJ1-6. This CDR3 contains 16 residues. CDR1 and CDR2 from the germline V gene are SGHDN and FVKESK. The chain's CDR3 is CASSQDLLTVGSPLHF.

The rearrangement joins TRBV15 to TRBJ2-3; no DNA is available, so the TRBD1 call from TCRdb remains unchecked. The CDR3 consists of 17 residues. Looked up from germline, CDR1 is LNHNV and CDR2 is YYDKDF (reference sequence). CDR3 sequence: CATSRLLTASSTDTQYF. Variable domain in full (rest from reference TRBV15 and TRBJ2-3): DAMVIQNPRYQVTQFGKPVTLSCSQTLNHNVMYWYQQKSSQAPKLLFHYYDKDFNNEADTPDNFQSRRPNTSFCFLDIRSPGLGDTAMYLCATSRLLTASSTDTQYFGPGTRLTVL.

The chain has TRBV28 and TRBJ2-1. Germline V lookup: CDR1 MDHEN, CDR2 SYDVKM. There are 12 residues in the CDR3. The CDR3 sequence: CITSSSYNEQFF.

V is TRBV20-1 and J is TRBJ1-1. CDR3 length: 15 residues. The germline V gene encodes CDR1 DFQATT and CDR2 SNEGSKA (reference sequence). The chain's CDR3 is CSAEPGLPGSTEAFF.

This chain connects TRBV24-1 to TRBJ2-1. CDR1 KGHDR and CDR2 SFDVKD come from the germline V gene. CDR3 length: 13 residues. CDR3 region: CATSDQTSNEQFF.

The CDR3 reads CSAAISGEQFF. The chain joins TRBV20-1 to TRBJ2-1; TCRdb proposes TRBD2, but this gene call is untestable without DNA. This CDR3 is built from 11 residues. The V gene's germline CDR1 is DFQATT and CDR2 SNEGSKA (reference sequence).

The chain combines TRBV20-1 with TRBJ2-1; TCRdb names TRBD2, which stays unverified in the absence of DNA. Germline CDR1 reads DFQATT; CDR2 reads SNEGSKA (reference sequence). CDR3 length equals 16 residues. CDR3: CSARAPGLAGGPEQFF.

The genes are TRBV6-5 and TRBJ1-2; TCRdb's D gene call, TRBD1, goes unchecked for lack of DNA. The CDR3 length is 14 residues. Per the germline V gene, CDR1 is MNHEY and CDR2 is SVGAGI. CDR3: CASSSRTGNGGYTF.

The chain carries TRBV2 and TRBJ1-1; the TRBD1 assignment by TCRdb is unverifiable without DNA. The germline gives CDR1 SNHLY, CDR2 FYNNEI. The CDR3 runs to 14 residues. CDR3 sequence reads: CASSSAGRGTEAFF.

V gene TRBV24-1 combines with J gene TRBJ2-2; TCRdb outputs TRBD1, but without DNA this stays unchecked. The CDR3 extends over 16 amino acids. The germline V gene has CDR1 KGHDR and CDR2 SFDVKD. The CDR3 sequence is CATSHLDRANTGELFF.

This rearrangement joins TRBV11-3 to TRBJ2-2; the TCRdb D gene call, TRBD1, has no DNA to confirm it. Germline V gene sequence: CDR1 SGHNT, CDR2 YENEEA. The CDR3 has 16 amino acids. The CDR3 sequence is CASSLDGGQNTGELFF.

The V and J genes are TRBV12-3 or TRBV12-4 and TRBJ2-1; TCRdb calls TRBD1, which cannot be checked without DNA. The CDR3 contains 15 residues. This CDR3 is CASSQAGTGYNEQFF.

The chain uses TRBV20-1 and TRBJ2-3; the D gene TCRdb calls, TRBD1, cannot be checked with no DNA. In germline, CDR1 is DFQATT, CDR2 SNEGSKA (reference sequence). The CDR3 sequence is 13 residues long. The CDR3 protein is CRSQQGLTDTQYF.

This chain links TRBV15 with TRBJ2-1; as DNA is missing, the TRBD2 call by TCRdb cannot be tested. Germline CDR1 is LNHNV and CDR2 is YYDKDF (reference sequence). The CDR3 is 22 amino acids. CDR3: CATSRDLNVQAASAGREDEQFF.

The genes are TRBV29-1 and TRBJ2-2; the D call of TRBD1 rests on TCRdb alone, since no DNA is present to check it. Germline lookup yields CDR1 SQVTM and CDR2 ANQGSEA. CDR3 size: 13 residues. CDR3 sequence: CSVEQGGPGELFF.

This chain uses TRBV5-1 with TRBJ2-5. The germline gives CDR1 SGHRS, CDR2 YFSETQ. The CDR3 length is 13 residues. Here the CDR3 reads CASSLEAQETQYF.

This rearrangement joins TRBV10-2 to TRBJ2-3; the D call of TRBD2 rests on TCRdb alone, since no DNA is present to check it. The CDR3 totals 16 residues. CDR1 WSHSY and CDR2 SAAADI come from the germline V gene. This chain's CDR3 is CASRVGTSGRSDTQYF.

The chain's CDR3 is CASSRVGTGLNNEQFF. The V call is TRBV6-1, the J call TRBJ2-1; TCRdb calls TRBD1, which cannot be checked without DNA. This CDR3 region has 16 residues. Germline lookup yields CDR1 MNHNS and CDR2 SASEGT.

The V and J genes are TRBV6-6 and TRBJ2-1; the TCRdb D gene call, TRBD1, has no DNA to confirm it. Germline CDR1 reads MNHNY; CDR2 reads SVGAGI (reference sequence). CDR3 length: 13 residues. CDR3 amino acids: CATYNRVKDEQFF.

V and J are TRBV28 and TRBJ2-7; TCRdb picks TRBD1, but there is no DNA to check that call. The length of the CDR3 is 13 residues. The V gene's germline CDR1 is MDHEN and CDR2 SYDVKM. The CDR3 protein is CASSYRVGNEQYF.